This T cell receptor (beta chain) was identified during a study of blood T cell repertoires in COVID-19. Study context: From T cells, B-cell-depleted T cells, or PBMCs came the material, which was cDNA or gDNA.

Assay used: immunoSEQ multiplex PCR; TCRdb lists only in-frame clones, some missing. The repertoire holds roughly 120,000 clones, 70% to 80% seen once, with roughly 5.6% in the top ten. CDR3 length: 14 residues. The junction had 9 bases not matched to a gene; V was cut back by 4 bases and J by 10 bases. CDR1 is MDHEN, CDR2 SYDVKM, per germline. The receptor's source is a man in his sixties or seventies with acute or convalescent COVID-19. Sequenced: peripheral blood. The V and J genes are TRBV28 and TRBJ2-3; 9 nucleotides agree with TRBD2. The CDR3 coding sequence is TGTGCCAGCAGTTATGGGCTAGCGGGAACAGCGCAGTATTTT. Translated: CASSYGLAGTAQYF.